These T cell receptor beta chains were read from a single sample in a study of blood T cell repertoires in COVID-19. Generated by immunoSEQ multiplex PCR, the TCRdb table keeps only in-frame clones and is missing some. The data hold 120,000 to 150,000 clones, with roughly four fifths observed a single time. The sequencing sample was made of peripheral blood. The receptors stem from a human donor in a cohort sampled during active COVID-19. CDR3s leave out the opening cysteine and the closing phenylalanine or tryptophan. The D gene is left open where the match is weak.

j_call,d_call,v_call,cdr3_aa
TRBJ2-5,NA,TRBV24-1,ATSGGQKETQY
TRBJ2-1,NA,TRBV20-1,SAQGSGRQF
TRBJ2-7,TRBD1,TRBV7-8,ASSPPVTGGSYEQY
TRBJ2-1,TRBD2,TRBV3-1/TRBV3-2,ASSSGTSGGYNEQF
TRBJ1-1,NA,TRBV5-1,ASSPVGGQNTEAF
TRBJ2-1,TRBD2,TRBV10-1,ASGSSGGNEQF
TRBJ2-1,NA,TRBV7-9,ASSSRTAIDDLEF
TRBJ1-6,TRBD1,TRBV14,ASSPTGTGGWNSPLH
TRBJ2-1,TRBD2,TRBV7-9,ASSRGGLGEQF
TRBJ2-3,TRBD2,TRBV6-5,ASSTAGGQNTQY
TRBJ1-1,TRBD1,TRBV6-5,ASSSRGPGTEAF
TRBJ2-3,NA,TRBV4-2,ASSQESLKASSTDTQY
TRBJ1-3,NA,TRBV4-2,ASSHLRLSSGNTIY
TRBJ1-6,NA,TRBV9,ASSVDPGTHNSPLH
TRBJ1-2,TRBD1,TRBV12-3/TRBV12-4,ASRPTGDYGYT
TRBJ1-5,TRBD1,TRBV4-1,ASSQPDRVDQPQH
TRBJ1-1,TRBD1,TRBV14,ASSRTGGTEAF
TRBJ2-1,TRBD2,TRBV19,ASSNWRGGGDEQF
TRBJ2-4,TRBD1,TRBV18,ASSPSGQGAKNIQY
TRBJ2-3,TRBD1,TRBV5-1,ASSTDRVDTQY
TRBJ1-2,NA,TRBV5-1,ASSQAGTSGRYT
TRBJ2-5,TRBD1,TRBV19,ASSARQGTSQETQY
TRBJ1-5,NA,TRBV6-5,ASSRSLFSNQPQH
TRBJ1-3,TRBD1,TRBV27,ASSAGQGGGNTIY
TRBJ2-1,TRBD2,TRBV5-1,ASSRTSENNEQF
TRBJ1-6,NA,TRBV10-3,AISEGDSPLH
TRBJ1-2,NA,TRBV18,ASSPDATVNYGYT
TRBJ1-5,NA,TRBV10-3,AIRDSSNQPQH
TRBJ2-7,NA,TRBV7-2,ASSLEEGYYEQY
TRBJ2-2,TRBD1,TRBV24-1,ATRQGVDTGELF
TRBJ2-1,NA,TRBV29-1,SVEEVRTGDQF
TRBJ2-7,NA,TRBV27,ASSRSEGPYEQY
TRBJ1-1,NA,TRBV6-5,ASRTAWENTEAF
TRBJ1-5,TRBD1,TRBV5-1,ASSLGPGTGGNQPQH
TRBJ2-5,TRBD2,TRBV3-1/TRBV3-2,ASSQDGREQETQY
TRBJ1-1,NA,TRBV12-3/TRBV12-4,ASSYSGNTEAF
TRBJ2-7,TRBD2,TRBV6-1,ASSHLGGGAHEQY
TRBJ1-2,NA,TRBV29-1,SVEQGYGYT
TRBJ1-4,TRBD1,TRBV27,ASSPTGDLNEKLF
TRBJ1-6,NA,TRBV18,ASSDTGPSSSYNSPLH
TRBJ1-6,NA,TRBV7-9,ASSLPQGSPLH
TRBJ2-3,NA,TRBV5-1,ASSSTDIGTDTQY
TRBJ1-5,TRBD1,TRBV4-2,ASSHNSWTGVGNQPQH
TRBJ2-1,NA,TRBV6-5,ASSQTYNEQF
TRBJ2-1,TRBD2,TRBV7-9,ASSALAGPFNEQF
TRBJ2-2,NA,TRBV28,ASTLSGPLNTGELF
TRBJ1-2,TRBD1,TRBV19,ASEDRVNYGYT
TRBJ1-1,NA,TRBV4-1,ASSLGKGDRAF
TRBJ2-5,NA,TRBV6-8,ASTSTVYQETQY
TRBJ2-2,NA,TRBV27,ASSLQGTGELF
TRBJ2-1,NA,TRBV27,ASSSVGSSYNEQF
TRBJ2-7,NA,TRBV10-3,AISEFPGRRDYEQY
TRBJ1-6,TRBD1,TRBV5-1,ASSLIGTGYNSPLH
TRBJ2-5,NA,TRBV5-1,ASSLGGFTEETQY
TRBJ2-7,TRBD1,TRBV5-5,ASSPGTVLRGQY
TRBJ2-5,NA,TRBV5-6,ASSRRPRIQETQY